Below are 12 T cell receptor beta chains sequenced from a single sample in a study of cytomegalovirus exposure and HLA in healthy donors. The repertoire was sequenced with immunoSEQ multiplex PCR; TCRdb's copy has only in-frame clones and lacks some. The sample lists 110,000 or so clones; 88% were seen once. Input material: PBMCs. These receptor sequences come from a man between 18 and 35 years old in good health and CMV-seronegative.

CDR3 bases: TGTGCCAGCAGTCAAAGGGACAGAAGAAATGAAAAACTGTTTTTT. It specifies CASSQRDRRNEKLFF. The chain is built from TRBV28 and TRBJ1-4, with 7 positions matching TRBD1. The CDR3 is 15 residues long. Unmatched junction bases numbered 8, after V lost 5 bases and J lost 5 bases. Germline V gives CDR1 MDHEN, CDR2 SYDVKM.

This clone was detected once. This chain connects TRBV6-1 to TRBJ1-4; D may be TRBD1 (6 bases). CDR1 and CDR2 from the germline V gene are MNHNS and SASEGT. V lost 6 bases to trimming and J lost 2 bases, with 10 bases between them. There are 14 residues in the CDR3. The chain's CDR3 is CASRKTGTNEKLFF. The CDR3 DNA sequence: TGTGCCAGCAGAAAAACAGGGACTAATGAAAAACTGTTTTTT.

With respect to this clone: A junction boundary mismatches the germline segment, possibly from a read error. The rearrangement uses TRBV28 and TRBJ2-7; weak D call: TRBD2 (5 bases). Germline assignment: CDR1 MDHEN and CDR2 SYDVKM. The CDR3 runs 14 residues. CDR3 amino acids: CASRKPAPRREQYF. CDR3 sequence (DNA): TGTGCTAGCAGAAAACCGGCACCCCGGAGGGAGCAGTACTTC.

J is TRBJ2-7 and V is TRBV6-6, with 12 bases matching TRBD1. J was trimmed by 4 bases and V by 4 bases; bases with no gene match: 2. The CDR3 is made up of 14 amino acids. From germline, CDR1 is MNHNY and CDR2 SVGAGI (reference sequence). CDR3 amino acids: CASSSGQGAYEQYF. As DNA, the CDR3 is TGTGCCAGCAGTTCGGGACAGGGGGCTTACGAGCAGTACTTC.

The gene calls are TRBV10-3 and TRBJ2-7; D not certain. V was pared by 2 bases and J by 0 bases, with 11 bases between. The CDR3 is made up of 15 amino acids. Germline CDR1 and CDR2: ENHRY and SYGVKD. CDR3 coding DNA: TGTGCCATCAGTGAGGGGCAGGATAGCTCCTACGAGCAGTACTTC. This codes for CAISEGQDSSYEQYF.

The V and J genes are TRBV27 and TRBJ2-5; D unresolved. The CDR3 runs 11 residues. Germline V gene lookup returns CDR1 MNHEY and CDR2 SMNVEV (reference sequence). Trimming removed 8 bases from V and 1 base from J, with 5 bases in between. Written as DNA, the CDR3 is TGTGCCAGCTTCTTCCAAGAGACCCAGTACTTC. Translating it yields CASFFQETQYF.

There are a few counts of this clone. V usage is TRBV10-1 and J usage is TRBJ2-2; 7 bases align to TRBD1. The CDR3 loop spans 14 amino acids. J gave up 3 bases and V 3 bases, and 1 base lay outside the gene matches. CDR1 WNHNN and CDR2 SYGVQD come from the germline V gene (reference sequence). CDR3 DNA sequence: TGCGCCAGCAGTGACCAGGGGGACACCGGGGAGCTGTTTTTT. It is translated as CASSDQGDTGELFF.

The rearrangement uses TRBV28 and TRBJ2-7; 8 nucleotides agree with TRBD1. From germline, CDR1 is MDHEN and CDR2 SYDVKM. V shed 4 bases, J shed 6 bases, and the junction held 8 bases outside the gene matches. The CDR3 has 14 amino acids. The CDR3 DNA follows: TGTGCCAGCAGTTCCGGACAGGGTACCCTCGAGCAGTACTTC. Its translation is CASSSGQGTLEQYF. Full variable domain (outside the CDR3, taken from reference TRBV28 and TRBJ2-7): DVKVTQSSRYLVKRTGEKVFLECVQDMDHENMFWYRQDPGLGLRLIYFSYDVKMKEKGDIPEGYSVSREKKERFSLILESASTNQTSMYLCASSSGQGTLEQYFGPGTRLTVT.

This chain links TRBV27 with TRBJ1-2; possible D gene TRBD1, 5 bases. The CDR3 is 14 residues long. Germline CDR1 MNHEY, CDR2 SMNVEV (reference sequence). V gave up 1 base and J gave up 7 bases, with 13 bases separating them. Written as DNA, the CDR3 is TGTGCCAGCAGTTTATTGGGCCAGGGAGGTGGCTACACCTTC. It yields the protein CASSLLGQGGGYTF.

This chain connects TRBV25-1 to TRBJ2-3, with D uncertain. V was trimmed by 8 bases and J by 0 bases, leaving 12 bases between them. The germline gives CDR1 MGHDK, CDR2 SYGVNS. The CDR3 contains 14 residues. CDR3 nucleotides: TGTGCCAGCGGCAGACACACTAGCACAGATACGCAGTATTTT. Translated: CASGRHTSTDTQYF.

The gene calls are TRBV19 and TRBJ2-6; TRBD2 matches at 10 bases. The J segment lost 0 bases and the V segment lost 9 bases, leaving 14 bases of the junction unmatched. The germline gives CDR1 LNHDA, CDR2 SQIVND (reference sequence). The CDR3 has 19 residues. The CDR3: CARNFSGGIIYSGANVLTF. CDR3 DNA sequence: TGTGCCAGGAATTTTAGCGGGGGGATTATTTACTCTGGGGCCAACGTCCTGACTTTC.

The V gene is TRBV6-1, the J gene TRBJ2-1, with D possibly being TRBD2 (6 bases). The V gene's germline CDR1 is MNHNS and CDR2 SASEGT. Trimming stripped 5 bases from V and 7 bases from J, with 15 bases between. The CDR3 loop spans 14 amino acids. The CDR3 sequence is CASSRGTSKNEQFF. CDR3 DNA sequence: TGTGCCAGCAGTCGCGGGACGTCCAAAAATGAGCAGTTCTTC.